The 14 T cell receptor beta chains below come from one sample, sequenced in a study of T cells after posttransplantation cyclophosphamide. Cyclophosphamide on days +3 and +4 followed busulfan-fludarabine conditioning and a marrow graft. Clones were read by immunoSEQ multiplex PCR, and TCRdb kept only the in-frame ones, dropping some. The sample presents 8,000 or so clones, none singletons. Sample: PBMCs, taken after allogeneic stem cell transplant with posttransplant cyclophosphamide. These receptors were taken from a male patient in his forties or fifties who received an allogeneic stem cell transplant from an unrelated donor, was CMV-positive, and had acute GVHD only. The T cells may come from the graft donor.

The J gene is TRBJ1-5, the V gene TRBV6-5; D possibly corresponds to TRBD1 (5 bases). V gave up 6 bases and J gave up 9 bases, with 15 bases separating them. Germline values: CDR1 MNHEY, CDR2 SVGAGI. CDR3 length: 13 residues. In DNA, the CDR3 is TGTGCCAGCAGCTCACAGGTAGGATCGCCCCAGCATTTT. Its protein product is CASSSQVGSPQHF.

Details on this clone: This likely reflects a read error, since a far larger clone is one base away. This sample also contains other DNA sequences that code for the same CDR3. The chain carries TRBV13 and TRBJ2-1, with D unclear. V was trimmed by 5 bases and J by 0 bases, leaving 14 bases between them. The germline CDR1 and CDR2 sequences are PRHDT and FYEKMQ (reference sequence). The CDR3 consists of 16 residues. CDR3 residues: CASSQEAQSSYNEQFF. DNA for the CDR3: TGTGCCAGCAGCCAAGAAGCACAGAGCTCCTACAATGAGCAGTTCTTC.

This clone was recorded many times. The chain recombines TRBV28 with TRBJ2-7, with 13 bases fitting TRBD2. CDR1 is MDHEN, CDR2 SYDVKM, per germline. This CDR3 contains 17 residues. The V and J ends lost 3 bases and 4 bases, in that order; junction bases with no gene match: 9. CDR3 amino acids: CASSFNPWTSGRYEQYF. DNA of the CDR3: TGTGCCAGCAGTTTCAATCCCTGGACTAGCGGGAGATACGAGCAGTACTTC.

This clone was found many times. The V gene is TRBV28, the J gene TRBJ2-7; TRBD2 is a possible D gene (7 bases). Germline V gives CDR1 MDHEN, CDR2 SYDVKM. The CDR3 consists of 16 residues. With 3 bases removed from V and 0 bases from J, the gap between germline ends came to 15 bases. CDR3 DNA: TGTGCCAGCAGTTTCGGGCGGGGGCCCATCTCCTACGAGCAGTACTTC. It is translated as CASSFGRGPISYEQYF.

Many counts were recorded for this clone. The rearrangement links TRBV30 to TRBJ1-6, with 7 bases that match TRBD1. The trim removed 5 bases at V and 2 bases at J, leaving 9 bases unmatched. The CDR3 has 16 residues. Germline V gene sequence: CDR1 GTSNPN, CDR2 SVGIG (reference sequence). The CDR3 DNA sequence: TGTGCCTGGGGTCTGGCAGGGGGGACCTATAATTCACCCCTCCACTTT. This encodes CAWGLAGGTYNSPLHF.

This clone was counted at least ten times. This chain uses TRBV5-4 with TRBJ2-1, with 12 bases matching TRBD2. The germline CDR1 and CDR2 sequences are SGHNT and YYREEE (reference sequence). The V segment lost 0 bases and the J segment 8 bases; nucleotides outside the gene matches: 15. This CDR3 region has 19 residues. CDR3 sequence (DNA): TGTGCCAGCAGCTTGGGACGGGCTAGCGGGGGGGGTTTCTTGGATGAGCAGTTCTTC. It translates to CASSLGRASGGGFLDEQFF.

This clone was recorded a few times. The V and J genes are TRBV10-1 and TRBJ2-7; D ambiguous. Germline CDR1 is WNHNN and CDR2 is SYGVQD (reference sequence). Trimming stripped 3 bases from V and 2 bases from J, with 8 bases between. This CDR3 has 13 residues. This CDR3 is CASSESLTYEQYF. The CDR3 nucleotides are TGCGCCAGCAGTGAAAGCCTAACCTACGAGCAGTACTTC.

This clone was counted ten times or more. The chain is built from TRBV6-1 and TRBJ2-7; 14 positions agree with TRBD2. Germline V lookup: CDR1 MNHNS, CDR2 SASEGT. The CDR3 has 15 residues. The V gene end was trimmed by 4 bases and the J gene end by 4 bases; junction bases not matched to a gene: 3. The CDR3 DNA reads TGTGCCAGCAGTGCGGGACTAGCGGGGGCTTACGAGCAGTACTTC. Translation: CASSAGLAGAYEQYF.

The table lists this clone with many counts. The J gene is TRBJ1-4, the V gene TRBV2, with 8 bases matching TRBD1. Trimming at V came to 5 bases and at J to 8 bases, leaving 1 base not matched to a gene. The CDR3 runs 12 residues. The V gene's germline CDR1 is SNHLY and CDR2 FYNNEI. The CDR3 DNA sequence: TGTGCCAGCAGTAGACAGGGGGAAAAACTGTTTTTT. It specifies CASSRQGEKLFF. The variable domain in full, with the rest retrieved from reference TRBV2 and TRBJ1-4, is EPEVTQTPSHQVTQMGQEVILRCVPISNHLYFYWYRQILGQKVEFLVSFYNNEISEKSEIFDDQFSVERPDGSNFTLKIRSTKLEDSAMYFCASSRQGEKLFFGSGTQLSVL.

This clone has a count of ten or more. The chain joins TRBV6-6 to TRBJ2-1; D remains ambiguous. The CDR3 runs 12 residues. Germline lookup yields CDR1 MNHNY and CDR2 SVGAGI (reference sequence). Trimming removed 6 bases at V and 1 base at J, with 4 bases between. CDR3 bases: TGTGCCAGCAGCCCGTCCTACAATGAGCAGTTCTTC. Translation: CASSPSYNEQFF.

This clone occurred a few times. This chain joins TRBV7-9 and TRBJ2-5; 8 nucleotides align to TRBD2. The CDR3 contains 15 residues. Germline loops: CDR1 SEHNR, CDR2 FQNEAQ (reference sequence). The trim removed 1 base at V and 8 bases at J, leaving 9 bases unmatched. CDR3 region: CASSLEGSGEKTQYF. CDR3 sequence (DNA): TGTGCCAGCAGCTTAGAAGGTAGCGGGGAAAAAACCCAGTACTTC.

The V and J genes are TRBV7-8 and TRBJ2-3; 11 bases are shared with TRBD2. The CDR3 consists of 15 residues. Germline CDR1 SGHVS, CDR2 FQNEAQ. The trim removed 2 bases at V and 5 bases at J, leaving 3 bases unmatched. This CDR3 is CASSLRLAGGDTQYF. The CDR3 DNA reads as TGTGCCAGCAGCTTACGGCTAGCGGGAGGAGATACGCAGTATTTT.

This clone was observed many times. One junction end does not reproduce the germline sequence, and a read error may be involved. The chain links TRBV4-2 to TRBJ1-1; perhaps TRBD1 as D (5 bases). This CDR3 is 14 amino acids long. The germline gives CDR1 LGHNA, CDR2 YNFKEQ. The CDR3 sequence is CASSQEGQGPETFF. CDR3 nucleotide sequence: TGTGCCAGCAGCCAGGAAGGGCAGGGCCCTGAAACTTTCTTT.

Ten or more counts support this clone. The chain couples TRBV9 to TRBJ2-1; 8 bases fit TRBD2. The germline V gene has CDR1 SGDLS and CDR2 YYNGEE. With 0 bases clipped from V and 7 bases from J, the junction kept 6 bases outside the gene matches. There are 15 residues in the CDR3. The CDR3 region has the DNA TGTGCCAGCAGCGTAGTTGCGGGGGGCGGGAATGAGCAGTTCTTC. This sequence encodes CASSVVAGGGNEQFF.